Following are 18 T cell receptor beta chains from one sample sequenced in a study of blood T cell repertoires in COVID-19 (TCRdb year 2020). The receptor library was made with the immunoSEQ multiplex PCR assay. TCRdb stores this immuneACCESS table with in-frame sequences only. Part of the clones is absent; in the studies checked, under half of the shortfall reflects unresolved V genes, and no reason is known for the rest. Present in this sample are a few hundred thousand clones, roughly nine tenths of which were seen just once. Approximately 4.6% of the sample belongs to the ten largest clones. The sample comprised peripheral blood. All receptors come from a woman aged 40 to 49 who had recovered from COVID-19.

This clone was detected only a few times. Written as DNA, the CDR3 is TGTGCCAGCAGTTACGTAGCGGGATCCTACGAGCAGTACGTC. It encodes CASSYVAGSYEQYV. This chain connects TRBV6-2 or TRBV6-3 to TRBJ2-7; 8 bases match TRBD2. V lost 2 bases to trimming and J lost 1 base; unmatched junction nucleotides: 1. The germline CDR1 and CDR2 sequences are MNHEY and SVGEGT. The CDR3 length is 14 residues.

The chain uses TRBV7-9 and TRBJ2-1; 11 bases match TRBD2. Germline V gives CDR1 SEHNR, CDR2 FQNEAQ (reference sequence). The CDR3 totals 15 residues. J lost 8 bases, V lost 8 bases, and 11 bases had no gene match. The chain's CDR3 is CASGPPSGRLDEQFF. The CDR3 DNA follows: TGTGCCAGCGGGCCTCCTAGCGGGAGGCTCGATGAGCAGTTCTTC.

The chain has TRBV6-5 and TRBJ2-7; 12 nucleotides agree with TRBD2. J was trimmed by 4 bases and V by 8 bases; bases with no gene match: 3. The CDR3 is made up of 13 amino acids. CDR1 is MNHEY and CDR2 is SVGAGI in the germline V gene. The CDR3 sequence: CASWTSGEYEQYF. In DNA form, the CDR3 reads TGTGCCAGCTGGACTAGCGGGGAATACGAGCAGTACTTC.

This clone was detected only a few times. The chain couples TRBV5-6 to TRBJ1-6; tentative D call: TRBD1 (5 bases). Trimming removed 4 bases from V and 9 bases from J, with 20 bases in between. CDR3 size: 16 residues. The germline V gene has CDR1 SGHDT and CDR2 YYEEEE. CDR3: CASSLGGSGRGSPLHF. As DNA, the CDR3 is TGTGCCAGCAGCCTTGGAGGGTCAGGGAGGGGTTCACCCCTCCACTTT.

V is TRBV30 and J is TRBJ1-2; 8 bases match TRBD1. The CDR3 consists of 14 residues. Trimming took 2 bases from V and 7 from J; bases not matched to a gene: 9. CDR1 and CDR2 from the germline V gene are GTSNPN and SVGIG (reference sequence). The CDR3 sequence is CAWSRTQTGAGYTF. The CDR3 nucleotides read TGTGCCTGGAGTCGTACCCAGACAGGGGCTGGCTACACCTTC.

This CDR3 reads CASSTPDRAAYNEQFF. The CDR3, as DNA: TGTGCCAGTAGTACGCCGGACAGGGCCGCGTACAATGAGCAGTTCTTC. The chain has TRBV19 and TRBJ2-1, with 8 bases lining up with TRBD1. CDR3 length: 16 residues. Germline V gives CDR1 LNHDA, CDR2 SQIVND (reference sequence). V shed 4 bases, J shed 4 bases, and the junction held 9 bases outside the gene matches.

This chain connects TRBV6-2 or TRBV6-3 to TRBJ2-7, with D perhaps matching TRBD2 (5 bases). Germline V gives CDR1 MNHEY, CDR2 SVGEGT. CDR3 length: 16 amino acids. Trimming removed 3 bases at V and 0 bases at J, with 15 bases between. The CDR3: CASSYSALTTSYEQYV. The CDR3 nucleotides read TGTGCCAGCAGTTATAGCGCACTCACAACCTCCTACGAGCAGTACGTC.

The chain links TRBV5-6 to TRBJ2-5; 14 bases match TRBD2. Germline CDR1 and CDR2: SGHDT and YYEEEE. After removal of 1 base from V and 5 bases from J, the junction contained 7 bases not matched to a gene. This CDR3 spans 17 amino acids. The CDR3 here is CASSLRLAGGPGETQYF. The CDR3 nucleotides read TGTGCCAGCAGCTTGAGACTAGCGGGGGGGCCGGGGGAGACCCAGTACTTC.

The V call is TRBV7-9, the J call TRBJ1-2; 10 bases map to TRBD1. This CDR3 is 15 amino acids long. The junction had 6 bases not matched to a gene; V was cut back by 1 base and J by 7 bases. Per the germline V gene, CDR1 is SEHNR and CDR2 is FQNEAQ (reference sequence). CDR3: CASSLVRQGAGGYTF. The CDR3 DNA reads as TGTGCCAGCAGCTTAGTAAGACAGGGGGCTGGTGGCTACACCTTC.

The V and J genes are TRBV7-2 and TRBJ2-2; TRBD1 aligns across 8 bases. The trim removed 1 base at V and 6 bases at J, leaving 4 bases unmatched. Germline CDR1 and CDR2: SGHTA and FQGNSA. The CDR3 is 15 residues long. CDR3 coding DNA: TGTGCCAGCAGCTTAGGGACAGGGCCCTCCGGGGAGCTGTTTTTT. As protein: CASSLGTGPSGELFF. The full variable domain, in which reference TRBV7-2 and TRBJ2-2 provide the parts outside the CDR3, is GAGVSQSPSNKVTEKGKDVELRCDPISGHTALYWYRQSLGQGLEFLIYFQGNSAPDKSGLPSDRFSAERTGGSVSTLTIQRTQQEDSAVYLCASSLGTGPSGELFFGEGSRLTVL.

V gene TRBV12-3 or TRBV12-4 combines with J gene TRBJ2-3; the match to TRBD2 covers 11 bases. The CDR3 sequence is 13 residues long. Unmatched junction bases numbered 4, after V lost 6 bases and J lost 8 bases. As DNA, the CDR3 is TGTGCCAGCAGCCAAGGACTAGCGGGTACGCAGTATTTT. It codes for CASSQGLAGTQYF.

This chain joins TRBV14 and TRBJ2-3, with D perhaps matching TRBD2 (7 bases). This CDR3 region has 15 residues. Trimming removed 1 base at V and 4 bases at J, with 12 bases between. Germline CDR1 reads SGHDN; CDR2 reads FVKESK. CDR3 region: CASSQVGGAADTQYF. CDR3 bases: TGTGCCAGCAGCCAAGTTGGGGGGGCGGCAGATACGCAGTATTTT.

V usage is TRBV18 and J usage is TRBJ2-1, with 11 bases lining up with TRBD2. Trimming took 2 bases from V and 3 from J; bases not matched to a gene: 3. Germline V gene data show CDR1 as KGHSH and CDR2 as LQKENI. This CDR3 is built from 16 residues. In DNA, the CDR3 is TGTGCCAGCTCACCATCGACTAGCGGGAACTACAATGAGCAGTTCTTC. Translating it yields CASSPSTSGNYNEQFF.

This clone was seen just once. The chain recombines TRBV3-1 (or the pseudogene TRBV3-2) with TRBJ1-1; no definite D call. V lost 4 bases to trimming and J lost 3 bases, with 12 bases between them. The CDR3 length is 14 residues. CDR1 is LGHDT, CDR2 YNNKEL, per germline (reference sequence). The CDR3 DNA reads TGTGCCAGCAGCCCCTTGAACACAGACACTGAAGCTTTCTTT. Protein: CASSPLNTDTEAFF.

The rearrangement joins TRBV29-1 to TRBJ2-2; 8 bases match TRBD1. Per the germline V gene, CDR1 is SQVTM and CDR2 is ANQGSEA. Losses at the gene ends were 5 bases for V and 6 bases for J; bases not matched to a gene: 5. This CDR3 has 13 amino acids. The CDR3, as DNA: TGCAGCGTTACCGGACAGGGTGCCGGGGAGCTGTTTTTT. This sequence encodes CSVTGQGAGELFF.

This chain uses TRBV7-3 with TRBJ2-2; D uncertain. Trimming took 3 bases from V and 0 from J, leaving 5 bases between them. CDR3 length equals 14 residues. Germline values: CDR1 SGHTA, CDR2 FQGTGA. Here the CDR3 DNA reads TGTGCCAGCAGCTTTCAGGCGAACACCGGGGAGCTGTTTTTT. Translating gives CASSFQANTGELFF.

CDR3 sequence: CASTPSGGVSTQYF. As DNA, the CDR3 is TGTGCCAGCACCCCTAGCGGGGGGGTTTCGACGCAGTATTTT. The chain recombines TRBV9 with TRBJ2-3; TRBD2 aligns across 12 bases. Germline CDR1 and CDR2: SGDLS and YYNGEE. The CDR3 runs 14 residues. V was clipped by 6 bases and J by 9 bases; unmatched bases: 8.

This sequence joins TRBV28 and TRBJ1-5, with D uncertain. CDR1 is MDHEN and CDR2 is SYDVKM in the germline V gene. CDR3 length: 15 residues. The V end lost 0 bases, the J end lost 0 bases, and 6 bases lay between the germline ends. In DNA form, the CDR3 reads TGTGCCAGCAGTTTATGGCAGAATAGCAATCAGCCCCAGCATTTT. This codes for CASSLWQNSNQPQHF.